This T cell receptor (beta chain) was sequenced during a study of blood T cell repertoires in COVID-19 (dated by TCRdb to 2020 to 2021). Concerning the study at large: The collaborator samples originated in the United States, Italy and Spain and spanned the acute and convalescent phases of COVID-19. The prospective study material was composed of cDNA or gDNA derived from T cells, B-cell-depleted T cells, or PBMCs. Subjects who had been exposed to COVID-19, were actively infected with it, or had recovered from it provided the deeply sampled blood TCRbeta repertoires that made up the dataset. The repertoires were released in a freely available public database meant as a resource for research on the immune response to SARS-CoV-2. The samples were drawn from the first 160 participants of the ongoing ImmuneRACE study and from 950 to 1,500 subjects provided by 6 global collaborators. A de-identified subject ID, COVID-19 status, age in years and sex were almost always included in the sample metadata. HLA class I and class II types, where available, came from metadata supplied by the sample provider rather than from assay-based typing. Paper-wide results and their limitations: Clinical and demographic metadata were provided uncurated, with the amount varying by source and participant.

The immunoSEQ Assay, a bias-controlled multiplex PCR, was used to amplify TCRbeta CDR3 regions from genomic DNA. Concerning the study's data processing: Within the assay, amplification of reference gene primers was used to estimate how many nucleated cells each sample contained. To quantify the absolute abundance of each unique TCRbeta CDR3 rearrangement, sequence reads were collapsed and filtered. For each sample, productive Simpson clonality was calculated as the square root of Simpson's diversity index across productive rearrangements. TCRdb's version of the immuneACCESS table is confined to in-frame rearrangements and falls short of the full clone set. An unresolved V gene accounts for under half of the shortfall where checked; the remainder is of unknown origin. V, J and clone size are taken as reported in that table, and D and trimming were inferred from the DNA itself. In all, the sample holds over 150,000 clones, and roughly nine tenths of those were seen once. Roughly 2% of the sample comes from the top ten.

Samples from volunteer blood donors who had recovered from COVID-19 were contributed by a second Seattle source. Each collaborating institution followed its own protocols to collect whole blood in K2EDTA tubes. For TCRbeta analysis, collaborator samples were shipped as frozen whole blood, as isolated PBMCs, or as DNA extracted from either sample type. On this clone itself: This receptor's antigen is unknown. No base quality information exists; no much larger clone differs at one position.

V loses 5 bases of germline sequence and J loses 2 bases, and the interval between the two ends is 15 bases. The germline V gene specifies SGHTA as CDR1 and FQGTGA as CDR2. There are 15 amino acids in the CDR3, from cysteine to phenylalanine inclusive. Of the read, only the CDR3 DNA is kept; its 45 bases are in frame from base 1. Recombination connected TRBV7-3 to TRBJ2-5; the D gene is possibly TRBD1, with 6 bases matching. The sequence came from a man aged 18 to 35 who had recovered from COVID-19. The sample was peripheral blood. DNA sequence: TGTGCCAGCAGCGCACAGGGTGGAGTACAAGAGACCCAGTACTTC. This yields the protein CASSAQGGVQETQYF.